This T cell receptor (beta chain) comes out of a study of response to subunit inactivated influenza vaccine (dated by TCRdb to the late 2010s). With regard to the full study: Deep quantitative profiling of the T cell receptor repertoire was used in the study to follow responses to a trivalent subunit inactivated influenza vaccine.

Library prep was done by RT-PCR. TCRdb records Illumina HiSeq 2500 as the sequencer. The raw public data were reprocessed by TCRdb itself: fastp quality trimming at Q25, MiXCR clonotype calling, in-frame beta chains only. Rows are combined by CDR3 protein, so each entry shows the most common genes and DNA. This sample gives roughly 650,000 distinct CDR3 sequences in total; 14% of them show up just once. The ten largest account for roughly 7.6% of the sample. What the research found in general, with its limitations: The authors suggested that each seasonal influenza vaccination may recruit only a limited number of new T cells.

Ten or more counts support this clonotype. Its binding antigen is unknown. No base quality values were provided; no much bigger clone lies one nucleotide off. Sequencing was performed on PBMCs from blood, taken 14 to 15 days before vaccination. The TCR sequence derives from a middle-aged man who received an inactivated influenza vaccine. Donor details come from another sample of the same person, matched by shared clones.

Here the CDR3 is given as CASRKEGELFF. The nucleotide sequence is given as TGTGCCAGCAGGAAGGAGGGGGAGCTGTTTTTT. This sequence uses TRBV6-6 and TRBJ2-2; too little of a D gene remains to name it. The CDR3 contains 11 residues, cysteine and phenylalanine counted. Here the CDR3 DNA is all that survives: 33 bases in frame from base 1. The CDR1 and CDR2 encoded by the germline V gene (reference sequence) are MNHNY and SVGAGI. Trimming costs V 6 bases and J 8 bases, and their ends lie 7 bases apart.